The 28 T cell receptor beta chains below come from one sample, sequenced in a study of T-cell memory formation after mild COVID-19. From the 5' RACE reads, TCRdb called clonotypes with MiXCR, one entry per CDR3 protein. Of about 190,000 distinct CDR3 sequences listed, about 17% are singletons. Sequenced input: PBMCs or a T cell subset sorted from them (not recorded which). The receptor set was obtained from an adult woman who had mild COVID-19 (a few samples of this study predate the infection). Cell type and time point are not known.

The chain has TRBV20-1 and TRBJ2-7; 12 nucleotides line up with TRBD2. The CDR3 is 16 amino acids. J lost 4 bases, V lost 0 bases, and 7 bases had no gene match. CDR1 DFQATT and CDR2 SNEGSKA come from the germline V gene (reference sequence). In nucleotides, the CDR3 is TGCAGTGCTAGAGATCCACTAGCGGGAGGAGGTTACGAGCAGTACTTC. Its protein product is CSARDPLAGGGYEQYF.

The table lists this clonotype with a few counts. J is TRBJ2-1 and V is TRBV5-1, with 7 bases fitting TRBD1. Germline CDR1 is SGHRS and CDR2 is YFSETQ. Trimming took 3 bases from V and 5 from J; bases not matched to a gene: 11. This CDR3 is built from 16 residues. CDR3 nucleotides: TGCGCCAGCAGCTCCCCTCCGGGACAGTTAAACAATGAGCAGTTCTTC. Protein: CASSSPPGQLNNEQFF.

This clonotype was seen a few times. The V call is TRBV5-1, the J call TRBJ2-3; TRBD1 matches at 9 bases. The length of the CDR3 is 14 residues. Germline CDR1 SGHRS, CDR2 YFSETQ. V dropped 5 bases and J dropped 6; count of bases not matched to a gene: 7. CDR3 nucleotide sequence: TGCGCCAGCAGAAAACAGGGGGCGGTGGATACGCAGTATTTT. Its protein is CASRKQGAVDTQYF.

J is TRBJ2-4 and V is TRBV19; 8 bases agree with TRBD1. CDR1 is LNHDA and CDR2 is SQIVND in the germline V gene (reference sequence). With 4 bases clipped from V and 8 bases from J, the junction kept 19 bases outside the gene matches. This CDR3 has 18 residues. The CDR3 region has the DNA TGTGCCAGTAGTACCCCACCGCTTTCGTCAGGACAGGGATACATTCAGTACTTC. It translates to CASSTPPLSSGQGYIQYF.

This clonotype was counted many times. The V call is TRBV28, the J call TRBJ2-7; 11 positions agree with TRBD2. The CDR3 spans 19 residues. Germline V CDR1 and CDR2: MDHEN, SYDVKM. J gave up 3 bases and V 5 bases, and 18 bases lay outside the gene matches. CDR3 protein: CASSQAGTSGTPRNYEQYF. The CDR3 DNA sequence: TGTGCCAGCAGTCAGGCCGGGACTAGCGGAACCCCGAGAAACTACGAGCAGTACTTC. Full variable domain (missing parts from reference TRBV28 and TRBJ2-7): DVKVTQSSRYLVKRTGEKVFLECVQDMDHENMFWYRQDPGLGLRLIYFSYDVKMKEKGDIPEGYSVSREKKERFSLILESASTNQTSMYLCASSQAGTSGTPRNYEQYFGPGTRLTVT.

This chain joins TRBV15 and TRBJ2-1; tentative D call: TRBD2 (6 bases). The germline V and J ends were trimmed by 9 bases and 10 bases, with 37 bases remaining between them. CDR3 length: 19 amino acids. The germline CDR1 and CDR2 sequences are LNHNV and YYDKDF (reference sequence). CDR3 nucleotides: TGTGCCACAACCGCCCCCCACAACTCCGGTTATAGCGGTCATCCGGAGCAGTTCTTC. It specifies CATTAPHNSGYSGHPEQFF.

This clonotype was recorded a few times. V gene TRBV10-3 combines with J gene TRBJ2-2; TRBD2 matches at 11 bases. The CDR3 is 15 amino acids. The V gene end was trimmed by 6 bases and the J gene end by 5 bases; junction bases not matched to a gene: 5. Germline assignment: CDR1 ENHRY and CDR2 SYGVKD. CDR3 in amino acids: CAISLAGGRTGELFF. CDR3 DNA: TGTGCCATCAGCCTAGCGGGAGGAAGGACCGGGGAGCTGTTTTTT.

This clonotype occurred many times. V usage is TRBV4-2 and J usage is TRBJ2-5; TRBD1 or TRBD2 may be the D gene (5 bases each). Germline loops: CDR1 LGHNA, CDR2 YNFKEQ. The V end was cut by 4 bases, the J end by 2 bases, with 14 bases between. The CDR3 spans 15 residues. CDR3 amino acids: CASSPTRGVQETQYF. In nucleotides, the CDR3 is TGTGCCAGCAGCCCAACCCGAGGGGTACAAGAGACCCAGTACTTC.

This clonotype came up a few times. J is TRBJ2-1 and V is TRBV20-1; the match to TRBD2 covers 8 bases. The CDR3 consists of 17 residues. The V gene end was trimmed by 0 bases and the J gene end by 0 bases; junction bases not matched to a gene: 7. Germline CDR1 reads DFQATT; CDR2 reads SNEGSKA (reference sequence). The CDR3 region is CSARDSSGASSYNEQFF. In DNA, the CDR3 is TGCAGTGCTAGAGATAGTAGCGGGGCTAGCTCCTACAATGAGCAGTTCTTC.

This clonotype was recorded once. The CDR3 DNA reads TGTGCCAGCAGCTTAGGCCTGGGAGGGAAAGCTTTCTTT. Its translation is CASSLGLGGKAFF. The V gene is TRBV7-9, the J gene TRBJ1-1, with D hard to call. This CDR3 comprises 13 residues. V was clipped by 1 base and J by 9 bases, with 12 bases between them. Germline V lookup: CDR1 SEHNR, CDR2 FQNEAQ (reference sequence).

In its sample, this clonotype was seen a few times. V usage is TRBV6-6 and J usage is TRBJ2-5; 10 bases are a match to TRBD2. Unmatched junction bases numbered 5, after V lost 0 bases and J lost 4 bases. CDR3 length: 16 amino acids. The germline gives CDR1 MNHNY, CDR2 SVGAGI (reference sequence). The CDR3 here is CASSYSASGGGETQYF. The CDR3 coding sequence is TGTGCCAGCAGTTACTCGGCTAGCGGGGGCGGAGAGACCCAGTACTTC.

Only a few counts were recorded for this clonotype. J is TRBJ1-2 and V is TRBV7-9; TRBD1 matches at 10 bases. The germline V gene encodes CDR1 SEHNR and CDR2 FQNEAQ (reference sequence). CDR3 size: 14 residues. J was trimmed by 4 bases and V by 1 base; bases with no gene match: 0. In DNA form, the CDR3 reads TGTGCCAGCAGCTTAGGACAGGGGGCCTATGGCTACACCTTC. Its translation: CASSLGQGAYGYTF.

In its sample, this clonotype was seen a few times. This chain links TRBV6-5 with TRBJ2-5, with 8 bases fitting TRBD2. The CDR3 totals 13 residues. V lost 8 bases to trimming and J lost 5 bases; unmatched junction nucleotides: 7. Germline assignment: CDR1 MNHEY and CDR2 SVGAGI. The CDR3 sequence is CASRAGGVETQYF. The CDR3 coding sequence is TGTGCCAGCCGTGCGGGGGGCGTGGAGACCCAGTACTTC.

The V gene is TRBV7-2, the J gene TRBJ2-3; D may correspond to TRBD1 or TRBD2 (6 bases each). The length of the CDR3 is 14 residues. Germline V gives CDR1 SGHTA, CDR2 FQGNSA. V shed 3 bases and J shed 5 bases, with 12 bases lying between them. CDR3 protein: CASSFGGGGDTQYF. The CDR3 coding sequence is TGTGCCAGCAGCTTCGGGGGCGGTGGAGATACGCAGTATTTT.

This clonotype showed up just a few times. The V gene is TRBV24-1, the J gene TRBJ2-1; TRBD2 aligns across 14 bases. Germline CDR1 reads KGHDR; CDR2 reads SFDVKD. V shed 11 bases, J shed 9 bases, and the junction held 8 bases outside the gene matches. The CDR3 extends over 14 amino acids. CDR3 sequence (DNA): TGTGCCATCCCGGGACTAGCGGGAGAAGGTGAGCAGTTCTTC. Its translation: CAIPGLAGEGEQFF.

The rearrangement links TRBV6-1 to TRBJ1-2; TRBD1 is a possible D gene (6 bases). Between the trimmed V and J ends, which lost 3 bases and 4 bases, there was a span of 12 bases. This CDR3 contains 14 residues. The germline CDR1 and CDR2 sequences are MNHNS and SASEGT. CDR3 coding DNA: TGTGCCAGCAGTGAGGGGGCGGGGAGCTATGGCTACACCTTC. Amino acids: CASSEGAGSYGYTF.

CDR3 amino acids: CASSSYGVGSFF. As DNA, the CDR3 is TGTGCCAGCAGCTCCTATGGGGTAGGGTCGTTCTTC. This chain connects TRBV11-3 to TRBJ2-1; no clear D. The CDR3 runs 12 residues. Trimming took off 4 bases at V and 15 bases at J, with 16 bases between the two ends. Germline CDR1 SGHNT, CDR2 YENEEA.

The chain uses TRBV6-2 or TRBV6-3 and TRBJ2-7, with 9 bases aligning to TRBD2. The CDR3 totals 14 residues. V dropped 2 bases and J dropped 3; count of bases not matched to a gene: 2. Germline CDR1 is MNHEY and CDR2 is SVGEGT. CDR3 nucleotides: TGTGCCAGCAGTTACCTAGCGGGGCACTACGAGCAGTACTTC. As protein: CASSYLAGHYEQYF.

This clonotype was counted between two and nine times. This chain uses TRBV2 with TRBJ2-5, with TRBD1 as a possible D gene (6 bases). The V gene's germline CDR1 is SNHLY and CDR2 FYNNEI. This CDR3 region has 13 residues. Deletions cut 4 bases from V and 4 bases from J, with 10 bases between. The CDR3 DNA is TGTGCCAGCAGTGTGACAGGAGTAGAGACCCAGTACTTC. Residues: CASSVTGVETQYF.

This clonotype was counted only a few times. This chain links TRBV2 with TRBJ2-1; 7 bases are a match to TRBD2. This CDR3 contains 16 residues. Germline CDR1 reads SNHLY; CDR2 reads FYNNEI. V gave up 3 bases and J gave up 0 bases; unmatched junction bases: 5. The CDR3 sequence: CASSEEGRGSYNEQFF. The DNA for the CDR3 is TGTGCCAGCAGTGAGGAGGGGAGGGGCTCCTACAATGAGCAGTTCTTC.

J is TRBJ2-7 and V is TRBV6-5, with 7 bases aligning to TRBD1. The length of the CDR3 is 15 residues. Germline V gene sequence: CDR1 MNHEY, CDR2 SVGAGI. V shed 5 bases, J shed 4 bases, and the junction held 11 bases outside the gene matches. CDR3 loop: CASSRQGIPGYEQYF. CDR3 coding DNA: TGTGCCAGCAGTAGACAGGGAATCCCTGGGTACGAGCAGTACTTC.

The DNA of the CDR3 is TGTGCCAGCTCGTGGGGGCTCGGCTATGGCTACACCTTC. Translation: CASSWGLGYGYTF. The genes are TRBV25-1 and TRBJ1-2; tentatively, D is TRBD1 (6 bases). The V end was cut by 8 bases, the J end by 4 bases, with 14 bases between. Looked up from germline, CDR1 is MGHDK and CDR2 is SYGVNS. CDR3 length: 13 residues.

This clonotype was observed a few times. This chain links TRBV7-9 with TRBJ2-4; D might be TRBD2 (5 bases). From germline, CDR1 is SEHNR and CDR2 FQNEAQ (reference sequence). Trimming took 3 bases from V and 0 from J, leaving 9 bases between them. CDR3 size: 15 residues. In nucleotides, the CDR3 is TGTGCCAGCAGCTTGGGAGCCTTAGCCAAAAACATTCAGTACTTC. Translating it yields CASSLGALAKNIQYF.

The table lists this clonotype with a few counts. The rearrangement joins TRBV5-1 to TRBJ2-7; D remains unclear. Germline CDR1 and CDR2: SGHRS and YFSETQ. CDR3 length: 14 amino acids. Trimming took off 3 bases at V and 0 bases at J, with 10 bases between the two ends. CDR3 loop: CASSSLDGSYEQYF. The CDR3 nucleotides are TGCGCCAGCAGCTCTTTGGACGGCTCCTACGAGCAGTACTTC.

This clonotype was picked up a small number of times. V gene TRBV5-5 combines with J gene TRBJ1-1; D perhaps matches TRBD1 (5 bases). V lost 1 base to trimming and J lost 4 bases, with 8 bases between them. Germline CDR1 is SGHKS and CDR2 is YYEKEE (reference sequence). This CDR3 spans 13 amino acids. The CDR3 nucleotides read TGTGCCAGCAGCTTGTCGGGGACCACTGAAGCTTTCTTT. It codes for CASSLSGTTEAFF.

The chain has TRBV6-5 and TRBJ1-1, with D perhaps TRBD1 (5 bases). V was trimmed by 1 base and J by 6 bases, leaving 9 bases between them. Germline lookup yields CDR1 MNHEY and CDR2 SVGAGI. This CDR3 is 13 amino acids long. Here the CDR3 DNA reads TGTGCCAGCAGTTACTTTCCGGGGGCTGAAGCTTTCTTT. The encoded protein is CASSYFPGAEAFF.

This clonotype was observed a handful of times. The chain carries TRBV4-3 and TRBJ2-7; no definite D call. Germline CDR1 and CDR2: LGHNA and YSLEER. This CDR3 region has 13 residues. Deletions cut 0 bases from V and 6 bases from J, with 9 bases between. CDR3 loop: CASSQDSTSEQYF. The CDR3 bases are TGCGCCAGCAGCCAAGATAGTACGTCCGAGCAGTACTTC.

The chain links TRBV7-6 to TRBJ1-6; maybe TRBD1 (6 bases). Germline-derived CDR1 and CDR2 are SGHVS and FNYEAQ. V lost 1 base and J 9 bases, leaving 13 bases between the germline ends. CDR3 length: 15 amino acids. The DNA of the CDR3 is TGTGCCAGCAGCTTAGACACAGGGCGTCGTTCACCCCTCCACTTT. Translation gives CASSLDTGRRSPLHF.